The 5 T cell receptor beta chains in this list originate from one sample, sequenced in a study of cytomegalovirus exposure and HLA in healthy donors. The PCR ran on 60 Vbeta and 13 Jbeta primers. Generated by immunoSEQ multiplex PCR, the TCRdb table keeps only in-frame clones and is missing some. The sample records about 120,000 clones, approximately 80% being singletons. Sequencing was carried out using PBMCs. The receptors originated from a man aged 45-60 years in good health and CMV-seronegative.

This clone was observed once. This chain links TRBV7-8 with TRBJ1-1; D is perhaps TRBD1 (6 bases). The germline V gene has CDR1 SGHVS and CDR2 FQNEAQ. V lost 5 bases and J lost 0, with 16 bases in between. The CDR3 length is 16 residues. The CDR3 spells CASSPRGRPLNTEAFF. CDR3 coding DNA: TGTGCCAGCAGCCCCAGGGGCAGACCGTTGAACACTGAAGCTTTCTTT.

The V gene is TRBV19, the J gene TRBJ1-5; D not certain. V was pared by 5 bases and J by 11 bases, with 13 bases between. The CDR3 loop spans 12 amino acids. CDR1 and CDR2 from the germline V gene are LNHDA and SQIVND (reference sequence). As DNA, the CDR3 is TGTGCCAGTAGTGCACTGACATGCTCCCAGCATTTT. As protein: CASSALTCSQHF.

The rearrangement joins TRBV4-1 to TRBJ2-7; D may be TRBD1 (6 bases). V was pared by 4 bases and J by 0 bases, with 10 bases between. The CDR3 runs to 14 residues. CDR1 and CDR2 (germline): MGHRA, YSYEKL. CDR3 nucleotide sequence: TGCGCCAGCAGCCTGGGACATCACTCCTACGAGCAGTACTTC. Translation: CASSLGHHSYEQYF.

This clone was observed a few times. The gene calls are TRBV19 and TRBJ1-4; 9 positions agree with TRBD1. V was clipped by 8 bases and J by 5 bases; unmatched bases: 3. Germline V gene sequence: CDR1 LNHDA, CDR2 SQIVND (reference sequence). CDR3 length equals 13 residues. The CDR3 DNA reads TGTGCCAGTCGGACAGGGGAAAATGAAAAACTGTTTTTT. Amino acids: CASRTGENEKLFF.

This chain uses TRBV19 with TRBJ2-2, with D maybe TRBD2 (5 bases). The CDR3 is made up of 15 amino acids. Germline V gene data show CDR1 as LNHDA and CDR2 as SQIVND (reference sequence). V shed 3 bases and J shed 6 bases, with 14 bases lying between them. The CDR3, as DNA: TGTGCCAGTAGTATTGGAGGTGCTCGGGCCGGGGAGCTGTTTTTT. It codes for CASSIGGARAGELFF.